The clone carrying this TCR beta chain was detected once. The antigen is undetermined. The PCR contained 60 Vbeta and 13 Jbeta primers. Repertoires were generated with immunoSEQ multiplex PCR, while TCRdb's copy carries only in-frame clones and drops some. The repertoire holds under 150,000 clones, 75% to 85% seen once, with just over 8% in the top ten. This specimen belongs to a study of cytomegalovirus exposure and HLA in healthy donors. Study-level background: Early release data held 75 million to 100 million unique TCRs from HLA-typed donors.

Germline values: CDR1 MDHEN, CDR2 SYDVKM. V gave up 3 bases and J gave up 8 bases, with 17 bases separating them. The CDR3 has 15 amino acids. Overall study results and limits: The authors enumerated some 160 TCR beta chains as linked to cytomegalovirus. Further analysis, carried out later, found HLA-associated TCR beta chains more clonally expanded than equally common other chains. A previous analysis found most TCR beta V segments productive roughly 87% or roughly 30% of the time.

This TCR derives from a woman aged 45-60 years in good health and CMV-seropositive. V is TRBV28 and J is TRBJ2-1, with D tentatively TRBD2 (5 bases). Sequencing was done on a sample of PBMCs. CDR3 coding DNA: TGTGCCAGCAGTTTTCGGGCGGCATTCGGGGATGAGCAGTTCTTC. It codes for CASSFRAAFGDEQFF.